This record looks at one T cell receptor (beta chain) sequence and its context. Antigen specificity is unknown. These data come from a study of cytomegalovirus exposure and HLA in healthy donors. Findings and limits, study-wide: Presence/absence comparisons presumed near-even sequencing depth among donors. Analyzed later, association rates of TCRs varied across HLA loci, with DRB1 most and HLA-C fewest. Reported performance of the classifier showed diagnosis of cytomegalovirus status with high specificity and sensitivity.

The germline gives CDR1 MNHEY, CDR2 SVGAGI. The CDR3 runs to 13 residues. The V and J ends lost 10 bases and 8 bases, in that order; junction bases with no gene match: 8. Researchers ran the PCR with 60 Vbeta and 13 Jbeta primers. Assay: immunoSEQ multiplex PCR; the TCRdb copy retains only in-frame clones and omits some. The sample consists of 110,000 or so clones, 70% to 80% of them appearing once. The rearrangement links TRBV6-5 to TRBJ2-3, with 11 bases fitting TRBD2. This TCR was sampled from a young woman in good health and CMV-seropositive. The sequencing input was PBMCs. The CDR3 sequence is CATDSGRGGTQYF. The CDR3 DNA is TGTGCCACCGATAGCGGGAGGGGCGGTACGCAGTATTTT.